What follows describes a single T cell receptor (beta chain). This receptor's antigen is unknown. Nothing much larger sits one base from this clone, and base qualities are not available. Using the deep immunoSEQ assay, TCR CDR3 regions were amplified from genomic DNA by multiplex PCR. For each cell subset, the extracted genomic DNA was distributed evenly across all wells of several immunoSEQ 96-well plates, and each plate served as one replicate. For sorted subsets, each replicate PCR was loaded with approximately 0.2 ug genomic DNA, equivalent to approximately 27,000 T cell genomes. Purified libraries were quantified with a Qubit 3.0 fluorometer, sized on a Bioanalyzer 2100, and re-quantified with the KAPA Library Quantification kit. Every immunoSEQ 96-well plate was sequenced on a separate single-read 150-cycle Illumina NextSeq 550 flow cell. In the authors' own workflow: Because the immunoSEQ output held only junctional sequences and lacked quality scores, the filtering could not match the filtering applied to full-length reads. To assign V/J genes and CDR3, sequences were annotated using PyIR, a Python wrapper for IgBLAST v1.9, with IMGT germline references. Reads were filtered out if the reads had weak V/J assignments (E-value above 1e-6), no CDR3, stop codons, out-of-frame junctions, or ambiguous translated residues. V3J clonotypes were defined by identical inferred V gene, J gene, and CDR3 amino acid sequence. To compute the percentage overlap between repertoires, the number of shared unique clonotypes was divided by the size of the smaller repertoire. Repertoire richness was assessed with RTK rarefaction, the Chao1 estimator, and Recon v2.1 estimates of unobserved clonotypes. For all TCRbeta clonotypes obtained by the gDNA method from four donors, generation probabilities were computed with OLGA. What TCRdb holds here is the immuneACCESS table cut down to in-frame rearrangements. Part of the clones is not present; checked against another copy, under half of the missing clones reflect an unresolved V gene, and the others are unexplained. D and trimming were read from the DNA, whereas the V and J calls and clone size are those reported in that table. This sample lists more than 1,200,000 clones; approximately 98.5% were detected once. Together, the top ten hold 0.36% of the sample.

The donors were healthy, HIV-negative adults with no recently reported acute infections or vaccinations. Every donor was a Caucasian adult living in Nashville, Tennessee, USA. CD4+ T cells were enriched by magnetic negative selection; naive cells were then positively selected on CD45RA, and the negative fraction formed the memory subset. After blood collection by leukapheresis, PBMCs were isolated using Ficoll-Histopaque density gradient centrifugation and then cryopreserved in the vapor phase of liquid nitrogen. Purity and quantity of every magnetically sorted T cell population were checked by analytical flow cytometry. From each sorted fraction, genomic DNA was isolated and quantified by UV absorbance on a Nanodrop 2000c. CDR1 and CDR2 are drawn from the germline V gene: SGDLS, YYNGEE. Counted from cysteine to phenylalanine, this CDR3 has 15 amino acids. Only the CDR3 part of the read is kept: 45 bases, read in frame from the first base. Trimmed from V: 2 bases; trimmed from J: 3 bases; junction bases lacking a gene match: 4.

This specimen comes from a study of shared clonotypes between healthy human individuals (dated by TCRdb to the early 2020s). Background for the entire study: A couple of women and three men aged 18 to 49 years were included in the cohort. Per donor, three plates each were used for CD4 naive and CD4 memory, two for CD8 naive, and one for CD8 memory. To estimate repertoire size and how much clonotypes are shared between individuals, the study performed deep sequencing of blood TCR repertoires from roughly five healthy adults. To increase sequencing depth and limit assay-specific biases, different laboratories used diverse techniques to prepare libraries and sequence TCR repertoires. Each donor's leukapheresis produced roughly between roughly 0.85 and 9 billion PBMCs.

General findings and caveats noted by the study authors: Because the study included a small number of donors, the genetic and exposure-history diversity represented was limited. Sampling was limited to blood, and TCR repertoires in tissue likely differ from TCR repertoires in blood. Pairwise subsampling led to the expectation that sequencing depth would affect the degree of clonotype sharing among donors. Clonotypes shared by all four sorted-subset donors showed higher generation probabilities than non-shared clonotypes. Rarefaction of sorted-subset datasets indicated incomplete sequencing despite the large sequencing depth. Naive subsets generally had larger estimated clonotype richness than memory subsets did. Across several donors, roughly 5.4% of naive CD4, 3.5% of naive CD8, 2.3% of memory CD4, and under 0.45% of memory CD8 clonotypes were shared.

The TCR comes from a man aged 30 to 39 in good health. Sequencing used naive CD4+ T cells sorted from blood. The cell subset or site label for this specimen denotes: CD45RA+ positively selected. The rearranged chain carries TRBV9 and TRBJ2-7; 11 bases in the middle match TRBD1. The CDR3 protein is CASSVGDRGYYEQYF. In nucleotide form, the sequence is TGTGCCAGCAGCGTGGGGGACAGGGGGTACTACGAGCAGTACTTC.